This T cell receptor (beta chain) was sequenced during a study of OX40 agonist ivuxolimab in advanced cancers. Overall study findings and caveats: CD8+ T cells averaged more expanded clones than CD4+.

TCRdb's table, derived via immunoSEQ multiplex PCR, lists solely in-frame clones and lacks some. This table holds some 70,000 clones, roughly 89% found once. Trimming removed 5 bases at V and 0 bases at J, with 10 bases between. This CDR3 region has 14 residues. In germline, CDR1 is SEHNR, CDR2 FQNEAQ (reference sequence). A remark on this clone: Its antigen is still unknown.

The TCR originated in an adult with an advanced solid tumor such as melanoma, head and neck, liver or kidney cancer. This sample comprised CD4+ or CD8+ T cells sorted from blood, obtained in a trial of the OX40 agonist ivuxolimab. The chain links TRBV7-9 to TRBJ2-5; unclear D gene. The CDR3, as DNA: TGTGCCAGCAGCAGGGATGGGGACCAAGAGACCCAGTACTTC. It is translated as CASSRDGDQETQYF.